The clone carrying this T cell receptor (beta chain) appeared a single time. Within 2 weeks before study entry, exposed participants met a COVID-19 case. This record belongs to a study of blood T cell repertoires in COVID-19. Across the whole study: Sites across the United States, Italy and Spain contributed samples from acute and convalescent COVID-19. PBMCs, B-cell-depleted T cells, or T cells provided the cDNA or gDNA that made up the material.

Trimming shortened V by 6 bases and J by 6 bases, and 12 bases separated the two germline ends. Germline V gene sequence: CDR1 SGHRS, CDR2 YFSETQ. CDR3 length equals 12 residues. TCRdb keeps only in-frame clones here, not all; method: immunoSEQ multiplex PCR. The sample holds about 250,000 clones; 80% to 90% are singletons and the top ten take under 8%. This receptor was taken from a woman in her forties or fifties who had been exposed to COVID-19. The V gene is TRBV5-1, the J gene TRBJ2-5; possibly TRBD2 for D (5 bases). Sequenced input: PBMCs or T cells enriched from blood (not recorded which). The CDR3: CASTSSGKTQYF. The CDR3 nucleotides are TGCGCCAGCACTTCCTCCGGGAAGACCCAGTACTTC. The full variable domain, completed using reference TRBV5-1 and TRBJ2-5, is KAGVTQTPRYLIKTRGQQVTLSCSPISGHRSVSWYQQTPGQGLQFLFEYFSETQRNKGNFPGRFSGRQFSNSRSEMNVSTLELGDSALYLCASTSSGKTQYFGPGTRLLVL.